Following are 27 T cell receptor beta chains from one sample sequenced in a study of PD-L1 blockade in urothelial cancer. Measured with immunoSEQ multiplex PCR; TCRdb has only the in-frame clones, and not every one. Among about 45,000 clones listed, roughly 88% were seen once. The sequencing here drew on PBMCs, taken around atezolizumab (anti-PD-L1) treatment. The receptor set was obtained from a man older than 75 with urothelial cancer.

This clone was seen just once. This chain joins TRBV7-9 and TRBJ2-1; no clear D. The CDR3 is 13 residues long. Looked up from germline, CDR1 is SEHNR and CDR2 is FQNEAQ (reference sequence). Trimming cost V 1 base and J 3 bases, with 4 bases left between them. CDR3 DNA sequence: TGTGCCAGCAGCTTAGACAGCTACAATGAGCAGTTCTTC. This codes for CASSLDSYNEQFF.

This clone was seen only once. This chain links TRBV5-5 with TRBJ1-5; no definite D call. V was cut by 0 bases and J by 0 bases, with 10 bases left in between. This CDR3 is 16 amino acids long. The germline CDR1 and CDR2 sequences are SGHKS and YYEKEE (reference sequence). The DNA of the CDR3 is TGTGCCAGCAGCTTGGGAGGCCACAATAGCAATCAGCCCCAGCATTTT. Residues: CASSLGGHNSNQPQHF.

The J gene is TRBJ2-1, the V gene TRBV11-3; 11 bases are a match to TRBD2. V gave up 5 bases and J gave up 6 bases; unmatched junction bases: 6. Germline values: CDR1 SGHNT, CDR2 YENEEA. This CDR3 contains 15 residues. As DNA, the CDR3 is TGTGCCAGCAGCCCAGAAGGGACTAGCGGCAATGAGCAGTTCTTC. Its protein is CASSPEGTSGNEQFF.

This chain links TRBV6-4 with TRBJ2-3; 14 bases are shared with TRBD2. Trimming removed 2 bases from V and 4 bases from J; junction bases left unmatched: 8. Germline lookup yields CDR1 MRHNA and CDR2 SNTAGT. The CDR3 runs to 18 residues. Here the CDR3 reads CASSDPRLAGGPPDTQYF. The CDR3 DNA sequence: TGTGCCAGCAGTGACCCTCGACTAGCGGGAGGGCCTCCAGATACGCAGTATTTT.

V is TRBV27 and J is TRBJ1-2; no clear D. Germline V CDR1 and CDR2: MNHEY, SMNVEV (reference sequence). The V gene lost 0 bases and the J gene lost 4 bases, with 9 bases spanning the gap. The CDR3 is made up of 14 amino acids. Here the CDR3 reads CASSLSGQRYGYTF. As DNA, the CDR3 is TGTGCCAGCAGTTTATCAGGTCAGCGCTATGGCTACACCTTC.

This clone was recorded a few times. The chain joins TRBV28 to TRBJ2-7, with D tentatively TRBD1 (6 bases). Per germline, CDR1 MDHEN and CDR2 SYDVKM. Trimming cost V 3 bases and J 6 bases, with 18 bases left between them. The CDR3 spans 15 residues. The CDR3 DNA sequence: TGTGCCAGCAGTTTGACAGGATCCCCACGGGGCGAGCAGTACTTC. This sequence encodes CASSLTGSPRGEQYF. The variable domain in full, with the rest retrieved from reference TRBV28 and TRBJ2-7, is DVKVTQSSRYLVKRTGEKVFLECVQDMDHENMFWYRQDPGLGLRLIYFSYDVKMKEKGDIPEGYSVSREKKERFSLILESASTNQTSMYLCASSLTGSPRGEQYFGPGTRLTVT.

The chain links TRBV11-2 to TRBJ1-5; the D gene is possibly TRBD1 (5 bases). Germline V CDR1 and CDR2: SGHAT, FQNNGV. There are 13 residues in the CDR3. V dropped 1 base and J dropped 4 bases, with 5 bases sitting between them. This chain's CDR3 is CASSLGQNQPQHF. The DNA of the CDR3 is TGTGCCAGCAGCTTAGGACAGAATCAGCCCCAGCATTTT.

V is TRBV5-1 and J is TRBJ2-3; TRBD1 matches at 7 bases. CDR1 and CDR2 (germline): SGHRS, YFSETQ. The J segment lost 4 bases and the V segment lost 2 bases, leaving 4 bases of the junction unmatched. This CDR3 is built from 14 residues. The CDR3 coding sequence is TGCGCCAGCAGCTTCAAGGGGGCCTCAGATACGCAGTATTTT. Protein sequence: CASSFKGASDTQYF.

J is TRBJ1-2 and V is TRBV2, with a possible D match to TRBD1 (6 bases). V was trimmed by 7 bases and J by 4 bases, leaving 19 bases between them. Germline assignment: CDR1 SNHLY and CDR2 FYNNEI. The CDR3 spans 15 residues. CDR3: CASTTGGARSYGYTF. The CDR3 coding sequence is TGTGCCAGCACCACCGGGGGGGCGAGAAGCTATGGCTACACCTTC.

The chain joins TRBV6-5 to TRBJ2-7, with 10 bases that match TRBD1. The CDR3 has 14 amino acids. The V gene's germline CDR1 is MNHEY and CDR2 SVGAGI. The trim removed 2 bases at V and 4 bases at J, leaving 2 bases unmatched. DNA for the CDR3: TGTGCCAGCAGTTACGACAGGGGGCCATACGAGCAGTACTTC. It yields the protein CASSYDRGPYEQYF.

The V call is TRBV6-4, the J call TRBJ2-2; weak D call: TRBD1 (5 bases). The CDR3 runs to 14 residues. V lost 6 bases to trimming and J lost 2 bases, with 10 bases between them. Germline V gives CDR1 MRHNA, CDR2 SNTAGT. The CDR3 reads CASRGQGNTGELFF. The CDR3 nucleotides are TGTGCCAGCAGAGGGCAGGGCAACACCGGGGAGCTGTTTTTT.

The chain is built from TRBV6-5 and TRBJ2-5, with a tentative D call TRBD2 (5 bases). Per germline, CDR1 MNHEY and CDR2 SVGAGI. Trimming left V 0 bases short and J 2 bases short, with 7 bases between. The CDR3 loop spans 14 amino acids. DNA for the CDR3: TGTGCCAGCAGTTACTCGAGGAGGCAAGAGACCCAGTACTTC. Protein sequence: CASSYSRRQETQYF.

This clone showed up just once. The chain couples TRBV5-5 to TRBJ1-2; no firm D call. The CDR3 consists of 15 residues. The ends were cut back, 0 bases at V and 8 bases at J, with 17 bases in the middle. Germline V gene lookup returns CDR1 SGHKS and CDR2 YYEKEE (reference sequence). The CDR3 sequence: CASSLDMGLTGGYTF. CDR3 DNA sequence: TGTGCCAGCAGCTTGGATATGGGCCTGACGGGAGGCTACACCTTC.

The chain employs TRBV7-8 and TRBJ1-1, with D perhaps TRBD1 (6 bases). The CDR3 loop spans 13 amino acids. CDR1 is SGHVS, CDR2 FQNEAQ, per germline. V lost 5 bases to trimming and J lost 1 base, with 8 bases between them. CDR3 bases: TGTGCCAGCAGCATACAGGGGAACACTGAAGCTTTCTTT. Translated: CASSIQGNTEAFF.

This clone showed up just once. The chain uses TRBV9 and TRBJ2-2; no clear D gene. The length of the CDR3 is 15 residues. Trimming removed 1 base from V and 8 bases from J, with 15 bases in between. Germline V gene sequence: CDR1 SGDLS, CDR2 YYNGEE. DNA of the CDR3: TGTGCCAGCAGCGTACGCTCTGAGAGTTCTGGGGAGCTGTTTTTT. Its translation is CASSVRSESSGELFF.

The rearrangement joins TRBV10-3 to TRBJ2-2; 8 nucleotides match TRBD2. Trimming removed 6 bases from V and 3 bases from J; junction bases left unmatched: 9. CDR1 is ENHRY and CDR2 is SYGVKD in the germline V gene. The CDR3 has 16 residues. CDR3 in DNA: TGTGCCATCAGCTCCCGAAGCGGGGGCGACACCGGGGAGCTGTTTTTT. Translation gives CAISSRSGGDTGELFF.

The rearrangement uses TRBV6-6 and TRBJ1-4; D unclear. The CDR3 is 13 amino acids. Trimming took off 6 bases at V and 11 bases at J, with 16 bases between the two ends. Per the germline V gene, CDR1 is MNHNY and CDR2 is SVGAGI (reference sequence). CDR3 sequence reads: CASSPGSPGKLFF. As DNA, the CDR3 is TGTGCCAGCAGCCCGGGATCTCCGGGGAAACTGTTTTTT.

The chain carries TRBV5-1 and TRBJ2-2; TRBD1 aligns across 12 bases. In germline, CDR1 is SGHRS, CDR2 YFSETQ. J lost 10 bases, V lost 3 bases, and 4 bases had no gene match. The CDR3 extends over 14 amino acids. CDR3 protein: CASSWGQGALELFF. The CDR3 DNA reads TGCGCCAGCAGCTGGGGACAGGGGGCGTTGGAGCTGTTTTTT.

This clone was picked up a small number of times. The V call is TRBV10-3, the J call TRBJ1-4, with D unresolved. The germline CDR1 and CDR2 sequences are ENHRY and SYGVKD. The CDR3 is 16 residues long. The V end lost 6 bases, the J end lost 8 bases, and 22 bases lay between the germline ends. The CDR3 is CAISPALSSTGEKLFF. As DNA, the CDR3 is TGTGCCATCAGCCCGGCTCTCTCCTCTACGGGGGAAAAACTGTTTTTT.

This chain links TRBV25-1 with TRBJ1-5; 8 bases fit TRBD1. V lost 4 bases and J lost 4; bases outside the gene matches: 0. Germline V CDR1 and CDR2: MGHDK, SYGVNS. The CDR3 length is 13 residues. The CDR3 reads CASSGQGNQPQHF. The DNA for the CDR3 is TGTGCCAGCAGTGGACAGGGGAATCAGCCCCAGCATTTT. Complete variable domain (other parts from reference TRBV25-1 and TRBJ1-5): EADIYQTPRYLVIGTGKKITLECSQTMGHDKMYWYQQDPGMELHLIHYSYGVNSTEKGDLSSESTVSRIRTEHFPLTLESARPSHTSQYLCASSGQGNQPQHFGDGTRLSIL.

V and J are TRBV2 and TRBJ2-7; 7 bases map to TRBD2. This CDR3 is 14 amino acids long. Germline V gives CDR1 SNHLY, CDR2 FYNNEI. V was pared by 8 bases and J by 3 bases, with 10 bases of the junction left unmatched. The CDR3: CASGGGTALYEQYF. In nucleotides, the CDR3 is TGTGCCAGCGGGGGGGGGACCGCCCTCTACGAGCAGTACTTC.

This clone appeared once. The chain has TRBV6-6 and TRBJ1-2; perhaps TRBD1 as D (5 bases). Trimming took off 2 bases at V and 6 bases at J, with 13 bases between the two ends. The V gene's germline CDR1 is MNHNY and CDR2 SVGAGI (reference sequence). This CDR3 region has 14 residues. CDR3 bases: TGTGCCAGCAGTTACCAACAGGAATGGCATGGCTACACCTTC. This gives the protein CASSYQQEWHGYTF.

This rearrangement joins TRBV10-3 to TRBJ2-1, with 8 nucleotides matching TRBD2. Germline values: CDR1 ENHRY, CDR2 SYGVKD. With 3 bases clipped from V and 4 bases from J, the junction kept 5 bases outside the gene matches. The CDR3 consists of 15 residues. Here the CDR3 DNA reads TGTGCCATCAGTGATTTTGGGACTAGTTACAATGAGCAGTTCTTC. Translated: CAISDFGTSYNEQFF.

The chain uses TRBV19 and TRBJ2-4, with 9 positions matching TRBD2. The junction had 7 bases not matched to a gene; V was cut back by 7 bases and J by 3 bases. The CDR3 is 15 amino acids. Germline V gives CDR1 LNHDA, CDR2 SQIVND (reference sequence). CDR3 in DNA: TGTGCCAGTACCGATAGCGGGAGTAGCAAAAACATTCAGTACTTC. Protein sequence: CASTDSGSSKNIQYF.

A single count supports this clone. The chain links TRBV5-1 to TRBJ2-1; 13 nucleotides align to TRBD2. The germline gives CDR1 SGHRS, CDR2 YFSETQ. The CDR3 is made up of 18 amino acids. V dropped 2 bases and J dropped 8; count of bases not matched to a gene: 13. This CDR3 is CASSFTTSGRARGDEQFF. The CDR3 DNA reads as TGCGCCAGCAGCTTTACCACTAGCGGGAGGGCCAGGGGCGATGAGCAGTTCTTC.

There are a few counts of this clone. The same CDR3 is also encoded by other DNA sequences in this sample. The chain employs TRBV9 and TRBJ2-2; D might be TRBD2 (6 bases). The germline V gene encodes CDR1 SGDLS and CDR2 YYNGEE. Trimming cost V 0 bases and J 5 bases, with 11 bases left between them. This CDR3 is 15 amino acids long. In DNA form, the CDR3 reads TGTGCCAGCAGCGTAGGGGGAGGTGGTACCGGGGAGCTGTTTTTT. Its translation: CASSVGGGGTGELFF.

The V and J genes are TRBV5-1 and TRBJ2-7; 7 positions agree with TRBD2. The germline V gene has CDR1 SGHRS and CDR2 YFSETQ. J was trimmed by 0 bases and V by 0 bases; bases with no gene match: 6. The CDR3 totals 16 residues. In nucleotides, the CDR3 is TGCGCCAGCAGCTTGGTCGCTAGCGGCAGCTCCTACGAGCAGTACTTC. Its protein is CASSLVASGSSYEQYF. The full variable domain, completed using reference TRBV5-1 and TRBJ2-7, is KAGVTQTPRYLIKTRGQQVTLSCSPISGHRSVSWYQQTPGQGLQFLFEYFSETQRNKGNFPGRFSGRQFSNSRSEMNVSTLELGDSALYLCASSLVASGSSYEQYFGPGTRLTVT.